The text below deals with one T cell receptor (beta chain). Its cognate antigen has yet to be identified. The record has no base qualities; no much larger clone is one base away. The data stem from a study of CD8+CD57+ T cells in acquired aplastic anemia (dated by TCRdb to 2016 to 2018). Background for the entire study: On average, sorted CD4+ and CD8+ cells yielded 2.5 to 3.5 ug of extracted DNA, with a range of about 0.17 to 27.4 ug. Study-wide conclusions, independent of this receptor: Patients and healthy controls showed no significant difference in CD8+ Simpson's diversity (P=0.060). Around 28 CD8+ CDR3 sequences were found to be shared between patients and controls, but these sequences appeared to be highly expressed in patients and within the immunodominant clones of the patients.

CDR1 and CDR2 (SNHLY, FYNNEI) derive from the germline V gene. V loses 7 bases at its end and J loses 7 bases; junction bases beyond the gene matches: 7. The CDR3 goes from the cysteine to the phenylalanine over 13 residues. The kept DNA is CDR3 alone, 39 bases in frame from the first base. In the study, sorted CD4+ and CD8+ blood T cells from patients with severe aplastic anemia and from healthy subjects underwent deep sequencing of TCR repertoires. Ficoll-Paque density gradient centrifugation was used to isolate peripheral blood mononuclear cells. Before DNA extraction, CD4+ and CD8+ T cells were sorted by FACS or by magnetic beads. Profiling of TCR beta VDJ combinations and CDR3 sequences used genomic DNA as the template. An Illumina HiSeq 2000 was used for TCR repertoire sequencing. Regarding the original processing steps: TRBV/TRBJ rearrangement plots, CDR3 size and DJ length profiles, and Simpson's diversity index were used to assess repertoires. The most abundant DNA sequence in the deep sequencing data was taken as the immunodominant clone. CDR3 amino acid sequences were checked for sharing between subjects and were compared against published repertoires and the VDJdb database. Using fastp trimming at Q25 and MiXCR clonotype assembly, TCRdb reanalyzed the public sequencing data and kept in-frame beta chains. Each CDR3 protein gets just one entry, which takes the most common genes and DNA from the rows behind it. These V and J calls are TCRdb output, not the study's own analysis. The sample profile shows 250,000 to 350,000 distinct CDR3 sequences; approximately 56% of them were found once. Of the sample, roughly 8% is held by the ten largest clones.

Recombination linked TRBV2 to TRBJ1-1, with 9 bases aligning to TRBD1. Material: sorted CD4+, CD8+, or CD8+CD57+ T cells (not recorded which) from PBMCs. The receptor was derived from a human donor with severe aplastic anemia or a healthy control (not recorded which). Read as DNA, the sequence is TGTGCCAGCACCAGGACAGGGGCGGGTGAAGCTTTCTTT. This sequence encodes CASTRTGAGEAFF.